These 8 T cell receptor beta chains were all obtained from the same sample, sequenced in a study of cytomegalovirus exposure and HLA in healthy donors. The table came from immunoSEQ multiplex PCR; TCRdb's copy has only in-frame clones and leaves some out. The sample lists about 150,000 clones, approximately 89% occurring once. Material: PBMCs. The source of these receptors is a man younger than 35 in good health and CMV-seronegative.

The chain carries TRBV29-1 and TRBJ2-5, with TRBD1 identical over 10 bases. The CDR3 runs to 14 residues. Germline assignment: CDR1 SQVTM and CDR2 ANQGSEA. Unmatched junction bases numbered 10, after V lost 7 bases and J lost 5 bases. The CDR3 here is CSARDRGPWETQYF. Here the CDR3 DNA reads TGCAGCGCCAGGGACAGGGGCCCGTGGGAGACCCAGTACTTC.

The chain couples TRBV4-1 to TRBJ2-2, with D maybe TRBD1 (5 bases). The CDR3 covers 16 residues. V lost 4 bases and J 5 bases, leaving 17 bases between the germline ends. Germline lookup yields CDR1 MGHRA and CDR2 YSYEKL. The CDR3 region is CASSPWAIGATGELFF. The CDR3 DNA sequence: TGCGCCAGCAGCCCTTGGGCTATTGGGGCGACCGGGGAGCTGTTTTTT.

The V and J genes are TRBV6-1 and TRBJ2-7; 10 nucleotides line up with TRBD2. Losses at the gene ends were 6 bases for V and 3 bases for J; bases not matched to a gene: 2. The CDR3 has 13 residues. In germline, CDR1 is MNHNS, CDR2 SASEGT. CDR3 loop: CASSGLADYEQYV. Here the CDR3 DNA reads TGTGCCAGCAGCGGACTAGCGGACTACGAGCAGTACGTC.

The chain links TRBV6-1 to TRBJ2-1; the match to TRBD1 covers 9 bases. The V gene end was trimmed by 8 bases and the J gene end by 7 bases; junction bases not matched to a gene: 12. The CDR3 is made up of 15 amino acids. Germline CDR1 reads MNHNS; CDR2 reads SASEGT. CDR3 sequence: CASQPRDRVPNEQFF. Here the CDR3 DNA reads TGTGCCAGCCAACCCCGGGACAGGGTCCCGAATGAGCAGTTCTTC.

This clone was detected once. The chain employs TRBV6-5 and TRBJ2-2; 7 positions match TRBD1. CDR1 is MNHEY and CDR2 is SVGAGI in the germline V gene. The CDR3 contains 15 residues. V lost 2 bases to trimming and J lost 1 base; unmatched junction nucleotides: 1. CDR3 in DNA: TGTGCCAGCAGTTACCGACAGGGGAACACCGGGGAGCTGTTTTTT. It encodes CASSYRQGNTGELFF.

This clone showed up just a few times. V usage is TRBV6-5 and J usage is TRBJ1-6; D uncertain. V was shortened by 2 bases and J by 8 bases, with 16 bases between the two germline ends. Germline values: CDR1 MNHEY, CDR2 SVGAGI. CDR3 length: 16 amino acids. As DNA, the CDR3 is TGTGCCAGCAGTTACGCTGGACCGACTATGGATTCACCCCTCCACTTT. This gives the protein CASSYAGPTMDSPLHF.

CDR3 bases: TGTGCCCACCCCACCGCCGAGGGAGATACGCAGTATTTT. It yields the protein CAHPTAEGDTQYF. This rearrangement joins TRBV7-9 to TRBJ2-3; D perhaps matches TRBD2 (5 bases). Trimming removed 11 bases at V and 5 bases at J, with 17 bases between. The length of the CDR3 is 13 residues. Germline CDR1 is SEHNR and CDR2 is FQNEAQ (reference sequence). Variable domain in full (rest from reference TRBV7-9 and TRBJ2-3): DTGVSQNPRHKITKRGQNVTFRCDPISEHNRLYWYRQTLGQGPEFLTYFQNEAQLEKSRLLSDRFSAERPKGSFSTLEIQRTEQGDSAMYLCAHPTAEGDTQYFGPGTRLTVL.

The chain combines TRBV11-2 with TRBJ1-2, with 9 bases identical to TRBD1. Germline CDR1 reads SGHAT; CDR2 reads FQNNGV. Trimming removed 3 bases from V and 6 bases from J; junction bases left unmatched: 11. The CDR3 sequence is 16 residues long. In nucleotides, the CDR3 is TGTGCCAGCAGCTTGGGCACCGGGACAGGGTTTCATGGCTACACCTTC. Protein product: CASSLGTGTGFHGYTF.